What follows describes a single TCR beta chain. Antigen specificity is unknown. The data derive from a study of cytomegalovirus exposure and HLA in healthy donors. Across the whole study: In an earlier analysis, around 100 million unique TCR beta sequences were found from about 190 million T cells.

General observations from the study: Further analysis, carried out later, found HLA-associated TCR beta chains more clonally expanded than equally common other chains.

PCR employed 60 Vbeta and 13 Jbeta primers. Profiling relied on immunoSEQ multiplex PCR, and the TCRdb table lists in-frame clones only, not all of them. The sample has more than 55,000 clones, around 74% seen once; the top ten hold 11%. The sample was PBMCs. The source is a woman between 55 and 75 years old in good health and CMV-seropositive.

The CDR3 here is CASSLTSGMNTEAFF. DNA of the CDR3: TGCGCCAGCAGCTTGACCTCAGGAATGAACACTGAAGCTTTCTTT. The rearrangement uses TRBV5-1 and TRBJ1-1; D ambiguous. The CDR3 has 15 amino acids. Trimming removed 1 base at V and 0 bases at J, with 10 bases between. The germline CDR1 and CDR2 sequences are SGHRS and YFSETQ.